This T cell receptor beta chain was observed in a study of CD8 T cells in Susac syndrome (dated by TCRdb to about 2019). For context, the study as a whole: Of the Susac syndrome patients who were sequenced, roughly 8 were in clinical remission while roughly six had clinically active disease. At blood withdrawal, Susac syndrome patients were either therapy-naive, taking corticosteroids (in some cases with IVIg as well), or taking IVIg alone. The study used repertoire sequencing to test whether antigen drove CD8+ T cell activation and differentiation in Susac syndrome.

RNA was extracted using the RNeasy kit, and about 0.5 to 1 ug of the RNA was reverse transcribed with random hexamers. TCR beta CDR3 regions were amplified with the immunoSEQ multiplex PCR assay covering 54 Vbeta and 13 Jbeta segments. To correct PCR amplification bias, a synthetic template baseline was used for both primer optimization and computational correction. In the original analysis: Reads were annotated to V, D and J genes according to IMGT and were analyzed with immunoSEQ Analyzer, with only productive sequences retained. Clonality was calculated as one minus the Shannon entropy normalized by log2 of the number of productive unique sequences. For each patient and control, public and private clones were evaluated within the 100 most prevalent clones. Susac-specific clones were defined as absent from healthy and MS cohorts, 850 to 1,300 published viral clones and other ImmuneACCESS disease sequences. TCRdb trimmed public reads at Q25 via fastp, called clones via MiXCR and kept in-frame beta chains. Merged by CDR3 protein, the rows form single entries marked with the most common genes and DNA. In this record, the V and J calls reflect TCRdb's handling and not the investigators' own analysis. In this sample the table shows 150,000 to 200,000 distinct CDR3 sequences, 90% to 95% of which occur a single time. The biggest ten clones account for 0.099% of the sample.

Peripheral blood CD8+ and CD4+ T cells from healthy donors, Susac syndrome patients and multiple sclerosis patients were profiled by high-throughput TCR beta sequencing. Recently defined diagnostic criteria for definite or probable disease were met by the Susac syndrome patients. CD8+ TEMRA cells were enriched by FACS, while bulk CD8+ and CD4+ T cells were purified by magnetic negative isolation. Blood was collected in EDTA tubes and processed within 24 hours, with PBMCs isolated through density gradient centrifugation. PBMCs destined for TCR sequencing were cryopreserved in liquid nitrogen and later thawed in a 37 °C water bath. Purity of sorted or isolated CD4+, CD8+ and CD8+ TEMRA cells was at least 90%. V and J are truncated by 7 bases and 4 bases respectively, leaving an intervening sequence of 11 bases. Based on the germline V gene, the CDR1 and CDR2 sequences are MNHEY and SVGEGT. From the cysteine through the phenylalanine, the CDR3 covers 14 amino acids. Kept here is only the CDR3 DNA, which spans 42 bases and is read in frame from base 1.

About this clonotype: Its antigen target is currently unknown. Base qualities are not at hand, and no much larger clone is one base apart.

Findings and caveats that apply to the study as a whole: The number of individuals in the TCR sequencing and HLA analysis was acknowledged as relatively small. No clonal expansion was detected in the CD4+ T cell repertoire of Susac syndrome patients.

This sequence originates from a human donor with Susac syndrome. The sequenced sample was CD4+ T cells from PBMCs. The chain is assembled from TRBV6-2 or TRBV6-3 and TRBJ1-6, with TRBD1 tentatively as D gene (5 bases match). The sequenced DNA: TGTGCCAGCACCCCGGGGGGATATAATTCACCCCTCCACTTT. This yields the protein CASTPGGYNSPLHF.